This is a list of T cell receptor beta chains from one sample in a study of shared clonotypes between healthy human individuals. Clones were read by immunoSEQ multiplex PCR, and TCRdb kept only the in-frame ones, dropping some. The data contain a few hundred thousand clones, over 50% of them singletons. Sequencing input: memory CD4+ T cells sorted from blood. The receptors originated from a man aged 25-40 years in good health. Both conserved end residues are part of each CDR3. A D gene is named only where the DNA matches it firmly. Clone size, where shown, is once, few, many, or a class for clones that have expanded.

j_gene	abundance	d_gene	v_gene	CDR3nt	CDR3aa
TRBJ2-7	.	TRBD2	TRBV7-7	TGTGCCAGCAGCTTTACTAGCGGGTCCTACGAGCAGTACTTC	CASSFTSGSYEQYF
TRBJ1-1	.	.	TRBV9	TGTGCCAGCAGCTCCACGGATCAGTGGACTGAAGCTTTCTTT	CASSSTDQWTEAFF
TRBJ2-5	few	TRBD1	TRBV5-1	TGCGCCAGCAGCTTGTCCCCCGGGACAGGGCAAGAGACCCAGTACTTC	CASSLSPGTGQETQYF
TRBJ2-1	.	TRBD2	TRBV5-4	TGTGCCAGCAGCTTCAGAGGCCTTGCGGGGGACTCCTACAATGAGCAGTTCTTC	CASSFRGLAGDSYNEQFF
TRBJ1-1	.	.	TRBV30	TGTGCCTGGAGTGTCTGGGGAGTAGTCTCTGAAGCTTTCTTT	CAWSVWGVVSEAFF
TRBJ2-7	few	.	TRBV6-5	TGTGCCAGCAGTTACGGGACATTGGGCTACGAGCAGTACTTC	CASSYGTLGYEQYF
TRBJ2-3	.	.	TRBV5-6	TGTGCCAGCAGCTTGAGGACCCCGGGAAGGGATACGCAGTATTTT	CASSLRTPGRDTQYF
TRBJ1-4	.	TRBD1	TRBV19	TGTGCCAGTGCGACAGGGCGAGGCGAAAAACTGTTTTTT	CASATGRGEKLFF
TRBJ2-7	.	TRBD2	TRBV7-2	TGTGCCAGCAGCTTATATAGGACTAGCGGGAGTCCCGGGTACTTC	CASSLYRTSGSPGYF
TRBJ1-5	.	.	TRBV27	TGTGCCAGCATGGACAATTCGGGAAGATATAGCAATCAGCCCCAGCATTTT	CASMDNSGRYSNQPQHF
TRBJ2-2	once	.	TRBV4-1	TGCGCCAGCAGCCAAGGTGGCCATTCGTTGACCGGGGAGCTGTTTTTT	CASSQGGHSLTGELFF
TRBJ2-1	.	TRBD2	TRBV10-2	TGCGCCAGCTCCGGGACTAGCGGGGTGAGCTCCTACAATGAGCAGTTCTTC	CASSGTSGVSSYNEQFF
TRBJ2-5	.	TRBD2	TRBV28	TGTGCCACCCGACCAGCGGGGGGTCGGGAGACCCAGTACTTC	CATRPAGGRETQYF
TRBJ2-2	few	.	TRBV2	TGTGCCAGCAGTGATCCCGGGGAGCTGTTTTTT	CASSDPGELFF
TRBJ1-3	once	.	TRBV5-6	TGTGCCAGCAGCTGGGGGGTTACAGGAAACACCATATATTTT	CASSWGVTGNTIYF
TRBJ2-3	.	TRBD2	TRBV15	TGTGCCACCAGCAGGGCCCTTGGACTAGCGGGAGATACAGATACGCAGTATTTT	CATSRALGLAGDTDTQYF
TRBJ2-1	.	.	TRBV7-3	TGTGCCAGCAGCCAGCCGGGTTCTCATGAGCAGTTCTTC	CASSQPGSHEQFF
TRBJ2-5	.	.	TRBV2	TGTGCCAGCAGTGTAGACCACCAAGAGACCCAGTACTTC	CASSVDHQETQYF
TRBJ1-1	.	.	TRBV11-2	TGTGCCAGCAGCTTAGACAGGGACACTGAAGCTTTCTTT	CASSLDRDTEAFF
TRBJ1-2	.	.	TRBV18	TGTGCCAGCTCACCACAGTTCGGCTACACCTTC	CASSPQFGYTF
TRBJ2-1	.	.	TRBV5-5	TGTGCCAGCAGCTTGGCAGGGGACAATGAGCAGTTCTTC	CASSLAGDNEQFF
TRBJ2-1	.	.	TRBV7-9	TGTGCCAGCAGCTTCGGAGACAGTCGGGGTGTAGGTGAGCAGTTCTTC	CASSFGDSRGVGEQFF
TRBJ2-2	.	.	TRBV5-4	TGTGCCAGCAGCTCCACAGGGCAAGGTGCCGGGGAGCTGTTTTTT	CASSSTGQGAGELFF
TRBJ2-5	.	TRBD2	TRBV5-1	TGCGCCAGCAGCTCAGGGACTAGCGGACAAGAGACCCAGTACTTC	CASSSGTSGQETQYF
TRBJ2-5	.	.	TRBV5-5	TGTGCCAGCAGCCACAGTCAATTACAAGAGACCCAGTACTTC	CASSHSQLQETQYF
TRBJ2-7	few	.	TRBV4-2	TGTGCCAGCAGCCAAGATCTCTCGGGAGTGTACTACGAGCAGTACTTC	CASSQDLSGVYYEQYF